A single T cell receptor beta chain is shown here with its context. Its matching antigen is unknown. The data are from a study of regulatory T cells in long-lasting Graves disease. General observations from the study: TCR diversity was lower in persistent Graves' patients than in newly diagnosed ones.

V dropped 2 bases and J dropped 4; count of bases not matched to a gene: 9. The CDR3 totals 17 residues. Germline V lookup: CDR1 SGHVS, CDR2 FNYEAQ. Library construction for TCR beta used iRepertoire HTBI primers and Arm-PCR of CDR3 regions. TCRdb recomputed calls from the multiplex PCR reads with MiXCR, one row per CDR3 protein. Among 450,000 to 600,000 distinct CDR3 sequences, 15% to 20% were seen once, and the ten largest hold roughly an eighth. Time point specified: newly diagnosed GD, antithyroid drugs for less than 3 months. Extracted RNA from PBMCs served as the source of the TCR library. This sample was also put to use in a study of T cells in Graves' hyperthyroidism and ophthalmopathy.

The receptor was derived from a man aged 40-49 years with Graves disease. This material consisted of peripheral blood mononuclear cells (PBMCs), taken at new diagnosis, from a patient treated with antithyroid drugs. The chain combines TRBV7-6 with TRBJ2-1, with 9 bases that match TRBD2. The CDR3 here is CASSLHRREGGYNEQFF. CDR3 DNA: TGTGCCAGCAGCTTACATCGGCGGGAGGGGGGTTACAATGAGCAGTTCTTC.